The clone carrying this T cell receptor (beta chain) was detected only a few times. Its matching antigen is unknown. Patients had residual fresh-frozen tumor tissue and more than two years of survival data. These data originate in a study of glioma-infiltrating T cells after dendritic cell vaccination. General study results and limits: TCR clonality showed no direct relationship with survival.

This CDR3 is 14 amino acids long. V lost 8 bases to trimming and J lost 2 bases, with 13 bases between them. Germline V CDR1 and CDR2: LNHDA, SQIVND (reference sequence). The table came from immunoSEQ multiplex PCR; TCRdb's copy has only in-frame clones and leaves some out. This sample yields roughly 100,000 clones, of which about four fifths are seen a single time; approximately 12% belongs to the top ten. The clonotype comes from a human donor with glioblastoma. This specimen was blood, taken before dendritic cell vaccination. The V gene is TRBV19, the J gene TRBJ1-5; D is perhaps TRBD1 (5 bases). As DNA, the CDR3 is TGTGCCAGTGGGCGCAGGGAGGGCAATCAGCCCCAGCATTTT. As protein: CASGRREGNQPQHF.